The source of this T cell receptor (beta chain) is a study of siplizumab effects on memory and regulatory T cells. Study-level points and caveats: Naive T cells appeared more varied than memory cells and looked like key alloresponse contributors. In siplizumab conditions, mappable alloreactive CD4+ clones averaged 68.8% Treg-derived, against 25% to 30% in controls.

The CDR3 totals 15 residues. Germline V lookup: CDR1 MDHEN, CDR2 SYDVKM. V lost 6 bases to trimming and J lost 0 bases, with 12 bases between them. This clone was recorded once. Its cognate antigen is unknown. The method was immunoSEQ multiplex PCR; TCRdb's version includes in-frame clones alone and lacks a portion of them. The sample has around 100,000 clones; about 91% are singletons. The rearrangement joins TRBV28 to TRBJ1-3; D unresolved. The clonotype comes from a human donor in good health. Sequences were obtained from CD4+ T cells sorted from blood. The CDR3 loop reads CASSLPRFSGNTIYF. The CDR3 region has the DNA TGTGCCAGCAGCCTGCCACGGTTCTCTGGAAACACCATATATTTT.